What follows are 28 T cell receptor beta chains derived from one specimen sequenced in a study of blood T cells in healthy people across ages (dated by TCRdb to 2013 to 2016). The library was built by means of 5' RACE. For sequencing, an Illumina HiSeq 2500 was employed. A second PCR of roughly 7 to 12 cycles was run with a J-beta primer mix and a sample-barcoded 5' primer. TCRdb handled the public reads itself, with Q25 trimming in fastp and clone calling in MiXCR, and kept productive beta chains. Duplicate CDR3 protein sequences are folded into a single record with the most common DNA and genes. In all, the sample holds roughly 550,000 distinct CDR3 sequences, and around 24% of those were seen once. The top ten hold 8.7% of the sample. The same data also went into a second study, on T cells of mothers and their children.

Sequences were obtained from blood. The source is a boy between 10 and 17 years old in good health.

This clonotype has only a few counts. The chain joins TRBV7-9 to TRBJ2-2; unclear D gene. Between the trimmed V and J ends, which lost 7 bases and 3 bases, there was a span of 9 bases. Germline loops: CDR1 SEHNR, CDR2 FQNEAQ (reference sequence). CDR3 length: 13 residues. CDR3 region: CASTYGYTGELFF. The CDR3 coding sequence is TGTGCCAGCACCTACGGATACACCGGGGAGCTGTTTTTT.

Details on this clonotype: Germline and junction disagree at one end, which may indicate a read error. CDR3 coding DNA: TGCGCCATCAGTGAGGAAACAGGGGGCAAGGGCGAGCAGTACTTC. Protein sequence: CAISEETGGKGEQYF. V is TRBV10-3 and J is TRBJ2-7, with 9 bases matching TRBD1. CDR1 and CDR2 from the germline V gene are ENHRY and SYGVKD. The CDR3 has 15 residues.

The chain joins TRBV20-1 to TRBJ1-1; D unresolved. V was cut by 0 bases and J by 1 base, with 9 bases left in between. CDR1 and CDR2 (germline): DFQATT, SNEGSKA (reference sequence). This CDR3 is 14 amino acids long. CDR3 sequence: CSARDVAENTEAFF. The CDR3, as DNA: TGCAGTGCTAGAGATGTGGCAGAGAACACTGAAGCTTTCTTT.

The CDR3 sequence is CASSLVVGANTGELFF. Here the CDR3 DNA reads TGTGCCAGCAGTCTGGTAGTTGGGGCGAACACCGGGGAGCTGTTTTTT. The rearrangement uses TRBV6-2 or TRBV6-3 and TRBJ2-2; unclear D gene. Trimming pared 5 bases from V and 0 bases from J, leaving 13 bases between. CDR1 is MNHEY, CDR2 SVGEGT, per germline. The CDR3 runs 16 residues.

This clonotype was seen only a few times. This CDR3 is CASSFASGRPYEQYF. The DNA for the CDR3 is TGTGCCAGCAGCTTTGCTAGCGGGAGGCCCTACGAGCAGTACTTC. The V call is TRBV7-2, the J call TRBJ2-7; TRBD2 matches 11 bases. The CDR3 is 15 amino acids. The J segment lost 2 bases and the V segment lost 3 bases, leaving 3 bases of the junction unmatched. From germline, CDR1 is SGHTA and CDR2 FQGNSA.

The V call is TRBV28, the J call TRBJ2-3, with 8 positions matching TRBD1. The CDR3 sequence is 14 residues long. Losses at the gene ends were 4 bases for V and 4 bases for J; bases not matched to a gene: 4. Looked up from germline, CDR1 is MDHEN and CDR2 is SYDVKM. The CDR3 region is CASSSRGRADTQYF. Here the CDR3 DNA reads TGTGCCAGCAGTTCCAGGGGGCGCGCAGATACGCAGTATTTT.

This clonotype was seen repeatedly, ten times or more. The chain couples TRBV6-4 to TRBJ2-3; a weak D match, TRBD2 (6 bases). Trimming took 2 bases from V and 0 from J, leaving 9 bases between them. CDR3 length: 15 amino acids. In germline, CDR1 is MRHNA, CDR2 SNTAGT. CDR3 sequence: CASSDAAGSTDTQYF. CDR3 nucleotides: TGTGCCAGCAGTGACGCGGCGGGGAGCACAGATACGCAGTATTTT.

This chain uses TRBV20-1 with TRBJ2-7; 8 bases fit TRBD2. CDR3 size: 15 residues. V lost 8 bases to trimming and J lost 4 bases; unmatched junction nucleotides: 16. The germline V gene has CDR1 DFQATT and CDR2 SNEGSKA (reference sequence). The CDR3 reads CSTRRARTSSYEQYF. DNA of the CDR3: TGCAGTACACGACGGGCCCGGACTAGCTCTTACGAGCAGTACTTC.

This clonotype has just a few counts. This CDR3 reads CATQGQSSYEQYF. The CDR3, as DNA: TGTGCCACCCAGGGACAGAGCTCCTACGAGCAGTACTTC. The chain has TRBV5-6 and TRBJ2-7; 7 bases line up with TRBD1. The CDR3 is made up of 13 amino acids. Losses at the gene ends were 9 bases for V and 0 bases for J; bases not matched to a gene: 6. Germline CDR1 reads SGHDT; CDR2 reads YYEEEE.

This clonotype was seen ten or more times. The CDR3 loop is CSVESRGLAGNEQFF. CDR3 nucleotides: TGCAGCGTTGAATCTCGTGGTCTAGCGGGAAATGAGCAGTTCTTC. The chain combines TRBV29-1 with TRBJ2-1; TRBD2 matches at 9 bases. Germline loops: CDR1 SQVTM, CDR2 ANQGSEA. Trimming cost V 2 bases and J 7 bases; bases outside gene matches: 9. CDR3 length: 15 residues.

This clonotype was found many times. The chain couples TRBV5-1 to TRBJ1-4; D ambiguous. Trimming cost V 0 bases and J 6 bases, with 6 bases left between them. Germline-derived CDR1 and CDR2 are SGHRS and YFSETQ. CDR3 length equals 13 residues. CDR3 DNA: TGCGCCAGCAGCTTGGGGCGCGATGAAAAACTGTTTTTT. It codes for CASSLGRDEKLFF. The full variable domain, completed using reference TRBV5-1 and TRBJ1-4, is KAGVTQTPRYLIKTRGQQVTLSCSPISGHRSVSWYQQTPGQGLQFLFEYFSETQRNKGNFPGRFSGRQFSNSRSEMNVSTLELGDSALYLCASSLGRDEKLFFGSGTQLSVL.

The chain combines TRBV20-1 with TRBJ1-4; maybe TRBD1 (6 bases). In germline, CDR1 is DFQATT, CDR2 SNEGSKA (reference sequence). Trimming left V 5 bases short and J 7 bases short, with 17 bases between. This CDR3 comprises 14 residues. CDR3 sequence: CSAPKGGAGEKLFF. In DNA, the CDR3 is TGCAGTGCTCCCAAGGGGGGGGCGGGTGAAAAACTGTTTTTT.

This clonotype was found a few times. V gene TRBV4-1 combines with J gene TRBJ1-2, with D tentatively TRBD1 (5 bases). The V end was cut by 6 bases, the J end by 0 bases, with 20 bases between. The CDR3 is 17 residues long. Germline CDR1 is MGHRA and CDR2 is YSYEKL. CDR3 loop: CASRKLLGRLANYGYTF. The CDR3 bases are TGCGCCAGCAGAAAACTGCTGGGACGCTTAGCTAACTATGGCTACACCTTC.

Worth noting for this clonotype: Relative to the germline gene, one junction end is altered; a read error may explain this. The J gene is TRBJ1-3, the V gene TRBV4-2, with 10 bases identical to TRBD1. This CDR3 comprises 18 residues. Germline-derived CDR1 and CDR2 are LGHNA and YNFKEQ. CDR3 loop: CASSLGSPGQGSGNTVYF. CDR3 in DNA: TGTGCCAGCAGCCTCGGAAGCCCGGGACAGGGGTCTGGAAACACCGTATATTTT.

In its sample, this clonotype was seen a few times. The rearrangement joins TRBV30 to TRBJ2-7; possibly TRBD1 for D (6 bases). The CDR3 sequence is 15 residues long. The ends were cut back, 5 bases at V and 2 bases at J, with 19 bases in the middle. CDR1 GTSNPN and CDR2 SVGIG come from the germline V gene (reference sequence). The CDR3 loop is CAWGLGAGATYEQYF. CDR3 sequence (DNA): TGTGCCTGGGGACTGGGGGCAGGAGCTACCTACGAGCAGTACTTC.

The table lists this clonotype with many counts. This chain's CDR3 is CASSQRNTGELFF. The CDR3 nucleotides read TGCGCCAGCAGCCAAAGGAACACCGGGGAGCTGTTTTTT. The chain has TRBV4-3 and TRBJ2-2; D not certain. The CDR3 totals 13 residues. CDR1 and CDR2 (germline): LGHNA, YSLEER. Between the trimmed V and J ends, which lost 2 bases and 1 base, there was a span of 2 bases.

This clonotype has just a few counts. One end of the junction is discordant with germline, which a read error may explain. This rearrangement joins TRBV7-2 to TRBJ2-1, with D possibly matching TRBD1 (6 bases). The germline V gene encodes CDR1 SGHTA and CDR2 FQGNSA. The CDR3 length is 15 residues. Here the CDR3 reads CASSPDRTSYSEQFF. The CDR3 DNA follows: TGTGCCAGCAGCCCGGACAGAACCTCCTACAGTGAGCAGTTCTTC.

The chain is built from TRBV20-1 and TRBJ2-5; possible D gene TRBD1, 5 bases. The J call may be incorrect, as the DNA end agrees better with TRBJ2-7. This CDR3 contains 14 residues. Germline V gene sequence: CDR1 DFQATT, CDR2 SNEGSKA (reference sequence). This CDR3 is CSARGLGDSYEQYF. In DNA form, the CDR3 reads TGCAGTGCTAGGGGGCTAGGGGACTCCTACGAGCAGTACTTC.

V is TRBV9 and J is TRBJ1-1; tentatively, D is TRBD1 (6 bases). Trimming removed 3 bases from V and 3 bases from J, with 15 bases in between. The V gene's germline CDR1 is SGDLS and CDR2 YYNGEE. This CDR3 is 15 amino acids long. CDR3 sequence: CASSAGGGLDTEAFF. The CDR3 region has the DNA TGTGCCAGCAGCGCGGGGGGGGGGCTCGACACTGAAGCTTTCTTT.

V gene TRBV20-1 combines with J gene TRBJ2-1; 13 positions agree with TRBD2. Germline V gives CDR1 DFQATT, CDR2 SNEGSKA (reference sequence). The CDR3 spans 17 residues. The V and J ends lost 3 bases and 8 bases, in that order; junction bases with no gene match: 13. CDR3 sequence (DNA): TGCAGTGCTAGGACTCCGGGACTAGCGGGACCTTTCGATGAGCAGTTCTTC. Amino acids: CSARTPGLAGPFDEQFF.

The chain combines TRBV12-3 or TRBV12-4 with TRBJ1-5; D may be TRBD1 (5 bases). With 5 bases removed from V and 3 bases from J, the gap between germline ends came to 20 bases. The CDR3 is 17 amino acids. CDR3 amino acids: CASSLLRDGGNNQPQHF. In DNA form, the CDR3 reads TGTGCCAGCAGTCTCCTCAGGGACGGTGGTAACAATCAGCCCCAGCATTTT.

The V and J genes are TRBV3-1 and TRBJ2-5, with D possibly matching TRBD2 (5 bases). CDR3 length: 17 residues. V dropped 1 base and J dropped 3 bases, with 18 bases sitting between them. Germline loops: CDR1 LGHDT, CDR2 YNNKEL (reference sequence). Here the CDR3 reads CASSQGWQSGAKETQYF. The CDR3 DNA reads TGTGCCAGCAGCCAAGGGTGGCAGAGCGGAGCTAAAGAGACCCAGTACTTC.

The genes are TRBV29-1 and TRBJ1-1; D unresolved. CDR3 size: 13 residues. Germline CDR1 SQVTM, CDR2 ANQGSEA. Trimming cost V 3 bases and J 6 bases, with 14 bases left between them. The CDR3 loop is CSVELGRVAEAFF. For the CDR3, the DNA is TGCAGCGTTGAGTTAGGGAGGGTGGCTGAAGCTTTCTTT. Full variable domain (remainder filled in from reference TRBV29-1 and TRBJ1-1): SAVISQKPSRDICQRGTSLTIQCQVDSQVTMMFWYRQQPGQSLTLIATANQGSEATYESGFVIDKFPISRPNLTFSTLTVSNMSPEDSSIYLCSVELGRVAEAFFGQGTRLTVV.

The rearrangement joins TRBV7-8 to TRBJ1-4; D remains ambiguous. CDR1 and CDR2 from the germline V gene are SGHVS and FQNEAQ. There are 15 residues in the CDR3. V shed 1 base and J shed 7 bases, with 13 bases lying between them. CDR3 region: CASSLVGLFSEKLFF. CDR3 bases: TGTGCCAGCAGCTTAGTGGGTCTTTTTTCTGAAAAACTGTTTTTT.

The CDR3, as DNA: TGTGCCAGCAGCGCCAACGGAGGCTCCTACGAGCAGTACTTC. It encodes CASSANGGSYEQYF. The chain carries TRBV7-2 and TRBJ2-5; maybe TRBD2 (5 bases). The J call could be wrong; TRBJ2-7 is a better fit for the DNA end. The CDR3 has 14 amino acids. Germline lookup yields CDR1 SGHTA and CDR2 FQGNSA.

In the case of this clonotype: A junction end diverges from the germline sequence, so it may reflect a read error. This sequence joins TRBV7-7 and TRBJ2-1, with D possibly matching TRBD1 (6 bases). Germline V gene data show CDR1 as SSHAT and CDR2 as FNYEAQ (reference sequence). The CDR3 consists of 15 residues. CDR3 in amino acids: CASSLAPGTRNEQFF. The CDR3 coding sequence is TGTGCTAGCAGCTTAGCACCCGGGACACGGAATGAGCAGTTCTTC.

The V call is TRBV12-3 or TRBV12-4, the J call TRBJ1-1; a weak D match, TRBD1 (6 bases). The length of the CDR3 is 14 residues. V lost 6 bases and J 0 bases, leaving 11 bases between the germline ends. The chain's CDR3 is CASRLGGVNTEAFF. The CDR3, as DNA: TGTGCCAGCAGGCTTGGGGGCGTGAACACTGAAGCTTTCTTT.

This clonotype was detected ten times or more. The chain uses TRBV6-2 or TRBV6-3 and TRBJ2-1, with TRBD2 as a possible D gene (6 bases). The CDR3 runs to 15 residues. V was cut by 7 bases and J by 0 bases, with 13 bases left in between. In germline, CDR1 is MNHEY, CDR2 SVGEGT. CDR3: CASTSDGSSYNEQFF. CDR3 coding DNA: TGTGCCAGCACCTCGGACGGGAGCTCCTACAATGAGCAGTTCTTC.